This T cell receptor (beta chain) was sequenced during a study of blood T cell repertoires in COVID-19. Overall study context: T cells, B-cell-depleted T cells, or PBMCs supplied cDNA or gDNA.

V lost 1 base to trimming and J lost 7 bases, with 11 bases between them. The CDR3 has 14 amino acids. Germline V gene sequence: CDR1 MGHDK, CDR2 SYGVNS. Study processing details: Quantification of nucleated cells was approximated via reference gene primer amplification. Measured with immunoSEQ multiplex PCR; TCRdb has only the in-frame clones, and not every one. Clonal size and the V and J genes are those of that table, whereas D and trimming came from the DNA. The data contain 70,000 to 75,000 clones, around three quarters of them singletons. The clonotype originates from a man aged 55 to 69 with active or convalescent COVID-19. Sequencing input: peripheral blood. The V call is TRBV25-1, the J call TRBJ2-1, with D possibly TRBD1 on 6 matching bases. CDR3 region: CASSELGARNEQFF. As DNA, the CDR3 is TGTGCCAGCAGTGAATTGGGGGCCCGGAATGAGCAGTTCTTC.